This T cell receptor beta chain emerged from a study of blood T cell repertoires in COVID-19. Study-wide background: Sample material is recorded as cDNA or gDNA derived from T cells, B-cell-depleted T cells, or PBMCs.

Clones were read by immunoSEQ multiplex PCR, and TCRdb kept only the in-frame ones, dropping some. Of 120,000 or so clones listed, more than 75% are singletons. The CDR3 is 14 residues long. Germline V gene lookup returns CDR1 MNHNY and CDR2 SVGAGI (reference sequence). V lost 0 bases to trimming and J lost 4 bases, with 7 bases between them. The clonotype comes from a man aged 55 to 70 with acute or convalescent COVID-19. The J gene is TRBJ1-5, the V gene TRBV6-6, with D unresolved. Material: peripheral blood. The CDR3 region has the DNA TGTGCCAGCAGTTACTCGGGCTCTAATCAGCCCCAGCATTTT. Protein product: CASSYSGSNQPQHF.